These 4 T cell receptor beta chains originate from one sample sequenced in a study of T cells in localized non-small cell lung cancer. The protocol was immunoSEQ multiplex PCR, while the TCRdb copy is restricted to in-frame clones and leaves out a portion. The sample lists roughly 6,300 clones; around 16% were seen once. The sample here was normal lung tissue next to the tumor, taken before any cancer treatment. These receptors originate from a male donor aged 60 or older with stage II squamous cell lung carcinoma.

This rearrangement joins TRBV6-8 to TRBJ2-2, with TRBD1 matching over 7 bases. Germline V gives CDR1 MNHGY, CDR2 SAAAGT. CDR3 length equals 12 residues. The V and J ends lost 5 bases and 14 bases, in that order; junction bases with no gene match: 8. CDR3 loop: CASSDQTGLLFF. CDR3 in DNA: TGTGCCAGCAGTGACCAGACAGGGTTACTGTTTTTT.

By proportion, this clone is medium-sized. This rearrangement joins TRBV11-3 to TRBJ1-1, with D hard to call. Trimming removed 5 bases from V and 1 base from J, with 11 bases in between. Germline V gene sequence: CDR1 SGHNT, CDR2 YENEEA. The CDR3 consists of 14 residues. As DNA, the CDR3 is TGTGCCAGCAGCCTCCGGGCCTCGAACACTGAAGCTTTCTTT. The encoded protein is CASSLRASNTEAFF.

This clone occurred a few times. The J gene is TRBJ2-1, the V gene TRBV30, with 8 bases that match TRBD1. The J segment lost 9 bases and the V segment lost 4 bases, leaving 11 bases of the junction unmatched. The germline V gene encodes CDR1 GTSNPN and CDR2 SVGIG (reference sequence). CDR3 length: 14 amino acids. As DNA, the CDR3 is TGTGCCTGGACCGCAAACAGGGGGACGGGTGAGCAGTTCTTC. This sequence encodes CAWTANRGTGEQFF.

The V gene is TRBV7-5, the J gene TRBJ2-7; the tabulated D call, TRBD1, remains unverified against the DNA. TRBV7-5 is a pseudogene. The CDR3 contains 14 residues. Written as DNA, the CDR3 is TGTGCCAGCAGGCCCCTGAGCTCCTCCTACGAGCAGTACTTC. It specifies CASRPLSSSYEQYF.